This T cell receptor (beta chain) came from a study of early T cells in non-severe SARS-CoV-2 infection. Study summary: Sequencing input comprised bulk RNA from unsorted whole blood; chain pairing was not available.

Trimming cost V 5 bases and J 3 bases; bases outside gene matches: 5. From germline, CDR1 is LGHNT and CDR2 FRNRAP. The CDR3 runs to 15 residues. The TCR library protocol was used to attach unique molecular identifiers. These identifiers were attached to individual cDNA molecules. TCRdb used MiXCR to reprocess the 5' RACE reads, holding one entry per CDR3 protein. The repertoire holds around 65,000 distinct CDR3 sequences, around an eighth seen once, with 1.2% to 1.5% in the top ten. This clonotype was counted ten times or more. Sequencing was performed on whole blood, taken at baseline. V usage is TRBV12-5 and J usage is TRBJ2-2, with 8 bases matching TRBD1. The sequence derives from an adult who was a healthcare worker with PCR-confirmed SARS-CoV-2 infection or an uninfected control (not recorded which). CDR3 DNA sequence: TGTGCTAGTGGTCCAGGGACAGGCTACACCGGGGAGCTGTTTTTT. Translation: CASGPGTGYTGELFF.